Following are 4 T cell receptor beta chains from one sample sequenced in a study of cytotoxic CD8 clonotypes in ibrutinib-treated CLL. Profiled with immunoSEQ multiplex PCR; TCRdb holds only in-frame clones, not every one. The repertoire holds approximately 190,000 clones, 70% to 75% seen once, with over 5.5% in the top ten. The sequences come from PBMCs, collected after 12 months of ibrutinib treatment. Receptors were obtained from a human donor with chronic lymphocytic leukemia.

The table lists this clone with many counts. The CDR3 DNA reads TGCAGCGGTGACAGGGGGACTGAAGCTTTCTTT. Translated: CSGDRGTEAFF. The chain is built from TRBV29-1 and TRBJ1-1, with 9 bases fitting TRBD1. Germline V CDR1 and CDR2: SQVTM, ANQGSEA. The CDR3 loop spans 11 amino acids. J was trimmed by 5 bases and V by 7 bases; bases with no gene match: 2.

The chain couples TRBV7-9 to TRBJ2-5, with D uncertain. Germline V gene data show CDR1 as SEHNR and CDR2 as FQNEAQ (reference sequence). V gave up 5 bases and J gave up 13 bases, with 8 bases separating them. The CDR3 runs to 9 residues. DNA for the CDR3: TGTGCCAGCAGCCCCTTGAGGTACTTC. Translating it yields CASSPLRYF.

The chain joins TRBV27 to TRBJ1-2, with a weak D call TRBD1 (6 bases). This CDR3 has 12 residues. V lost 8 bases to trimming and J lost 8 bases, with 15 bases between them. From germline, CDR1 is MNHEY and CDR2 SMNVEV (reference sequence). DNA of the CDR3: TGTGCCAGCGCCTTACAGGGCGGAGGCTACACCTTC. Amino acids: CASALQGGGYTF.

J is TRBJ1-6 and V is TRBV5-6; TRBD1 might be the D (5 bases). The germline V and J ends were trimmed by 4 bases and 7 bases, with 15 bases remaining between them. The CDR3 loop spans 15 amino acids. CDR1 SGHDT and CDR2 YYEEEE come from the germline V gene. The DNA of the CDR3 is TGTGCCAGCAGCCGTATGACGGGGGTGAATTCACCCCTCCACTTT. It translates to CASSRMTGVNSPLHF.